Presented here are 26 T cell receptor beta chains from one specimen sequenced in a study of blood T cell repertoires in COVID-19 (dated by TCRdb to the early 2020s). The library relied on the immunoSEQ multiplex PCR assay. TCRdb retrieved this table from immuneACCESS and kept in-frame rearrangements only. Not all clones are present; in checked studies, unresolved V genes account for under half, and no reason is known for the remainder. This sample lists roughly 290,000 clones; around 90% were detected once. The top ten hold nearly 7% of the sample. Material for sequencing was peripheral blood. These receptors came from a woman aged 25 to 39 with COVID-19, enrolled during active disease.

CDR3: CASSFRGRSYNEQFF. The DNA of the CDR3 is TGTGCCAGCAGCTTTCGCGGGAGGTCCTACAATGAGCAGTTCTTC. The V call is TRBV5-5, the J call TRBJ2-1; 8 bases match TRBD2. Germline V gives CDR1 SGHKS, CDR2 YYEKEE (reference sequence). The V gene end was trimmed by 2 bases and the J gene end by 1 base; junction bases not matched to a gene: 2. The CDR3 loop spans 15 amino acids. Full variable domain (remainder filled in from reference TRBV5-5 and TRBJ2-1): DAGVTQSPTHLIKTRGQQVTLRCSPISGHKSVSWYQQVLGQGPQFIFQYYEKEERGRGNFPDRFSARQFPNYSSELNVNALLLGDSALYLCASSFRGRSYNEQFFGPGTRLTVL.

The V call is TRBV7-3, the J call TRBJ2-1, with D uncertain. CDR1 is SGHTA and CDR2 is FQGTGA in the germline V gene. V was trimmed by 3 bases and J by 6 bases, leaving 12 bases between them. The CDR3 consists of 14 residues. CDR3 in amino acids: CASSFSNSLNEQFF. The CDR3 coding sequence is TGTGCCAGCAGCTTCTCAAACAGCCTCAATGAGCAGTTCTTC.

The sample holds a few counts of this clone. The chain employs TRBV9 and TRBJ2-4; possibly TRBD2 for D (6 bases). The CDR3 consists of 14 residues. Germline-derived CDR1 and CDR2 are SGDLS and YYNGEE. Trimming took 7 bases from V and 5 from J, leaving 16 bases between them. CDR3 residues: CASAQGGMENIQYF. In DNA form, the CDR3 reads TGTGCCAGCGCGCAGGGCGGGATGGAAAACATTCAGTACTTC.

The chain joins TRBV5-5 to TRBJ2-5; TRBD2 matches 10 bases. This CDR3 has 16 amino acids. Germline CDR1 SGHKS, CDR2 YYEKEE (reference sequence). The J segment lost 2 bases and the V segment lost 2 bases, leaving 6 bases of the junction unmatched. In DNA form, the CDR3 reads TGTGCCAGCAGCTTATCGGGGACTAGCGTGCAAGAGACCCAGTACTTC. It is translated as CASSLSGTSVQETQYF.

DNA of the CDR3: TGTGCCAGTAAACAGGGGCTTTCCACAGATACGCAGTATTTT. Its translation is CASKQGLSTDTQYF. This rearrangement joins TRBV19 to TRBJ2-3, with 7 bases identical to TRBD1. Germline-derived CDR1 and CDR2 are LNHDA and SQIVND (reference sequence). The length of the CDR3 is 14 residues. V dropped 7 bases and J dropped 2; count of bases not matched to a gene: 6.

To note about this clone: One end of the junction does not line up with germline, which may come from a read error. The chain links TRBV7-7 to TRBJ1-6; the match to TRBD1 covers 7 bases. The CDR3 is made up of 17 amino acids. The germline gives CDR1 SSHAT, CDR2 FNYEAQ (reference sequence). The DNA of the CDR3 is TGTGCTAGCAGCTTAGCGTGGGGCAGGGGGGAAAATTCACCCCTCCACTTT. Translating gives CASSLAWGRGENSPLHF.

The DNA of the CDR3 is TGTGCCAGCAGTTTAAAAAGATCTAGACTGTTTTTT. Translation gives CASSLKRSRLFF. The genes are TRBV12-3 or TRBV12-4 and TRBJ1-4, with D uncertain. This CDR3 has 12 amino acids. The V and J ends lost 2 bases and 13 bases respectively, with 11 bases between them.

The V call is TRBV3-1 (or the pseudogene TRBV3-2), the J call TRBJ2-1; 7 bases are shared with TRBD2. The germline gives CDR1 LGHDT, CDR2 YNNKEL (reference sequence). With 0 bases clipped from V and 4 bases from J, the junction kept 3 bases outside the gene matches. The CDR3 is 15 residues long. Written as DNA, the CDR3 is TGTGCCAGCAGCCAAGATAGAGCGGGATACAATGAGCAGTTCTTC. Protein product: CASSQDRAGYNEQFF.

V gene TRBV3-1 (or the pseudogene TRBV3-2) combines with J gene TRBJ1-4, with 10 nucleotides matching TRBD1. The junction had 2 bases not matched to a gene; V was cut back by 2 bases and J by 8 bases. Germline CDR1 reads LGHDT; CDR2 reads YNNKEL (reference sequence). This CDR3 region has 14 residues. Here the CDR3 DNA reads TGTGCCAGCAGCCAACGGGACAGGGGAGAAAAACTGTTTTTT. It codes for CASSQRDRGEKLFF.

The chain recombines TRBV27 with TRBJ1-2; weak D call: TRBD1 (5 bases). The CDR3 contains 12 residues. Germline V gene lookup returns CDR1 MNHEY and CDR2 SMNVEV (reference sequence). The V end lost 7 bases, the J end lost 8 bases, and 14 bases lay between the germline ends. CDR3 protein: CASKQGGRGYTF. As DNA, the CDR3 is TGTGCCAGCAAGCAGGGAGGTAGGGGCTACACCTTC.

This clone was counted a single time. The rearrangement uses TRBV6-5 and TRBJ2-1, with D hard to call. Trimming shortened V by 5 bases and J by 1 base, and 12 bases separated the two germline ends. This CDR3 is 15 amino acids long. Germline CDR1 MNHEY, CDR2 SVGAGI. The CDR3 loop reads CASSLGPASYNEQFF. As DNA, the CDR3 is TGTGCCAGCAGTCTAGGCCCCGCGTCCTACAATGAGCAGTTCTTC.

The chain has TRBV6-5 and TRBJ2-1; TRBD2 aligns across 13 bases. The germline CDR1 and CDR2 sequences are MNHEY and SVGAGI. V trimming: 6 bases; J trimming: 6 bases; junction bases outside the gene matches: 5. The CDR3 has 15 amino acids. This CDR3 is CASRATSGRVNEQFF. The CDR3 DNA sequence: TGTGCCAGCAGAGCTACTAGCGGGAGGGTCAATGAGCAGTTCTTC.

This chain uses TRBV13 with TRBJ2-5, with TRBD2 identical over 10 bases. The germline V gene encodes CDR1 PRHDT and CDR2 FYEKMQ (reference sequence). The CDR3 covers 15 residues. J was trimmed by 5 bases and V by 5 bases; bases with no gene match: 8. DNA for the CDR3: TGTGCCAGCAGCCGGACTAGCGGAGGGGGGGAGACCCAGTACTTC. It codes for CASSRTSGGGETQYF.

This clone was detected once. The chain has TRBV28 and TRBJ2-3; D possibly corresponds to TRBD2 (5 bases). Trimming pared 5 bases from V and 9 bases from J, leaving 18 bases between. The germline CDR1 and CDR2 sequences are MDHEN and SYDVKM. The CDR3 spans 14 residues. The CDR3 DNA is TGTGCCAGCAGTCCGACTATCCCCCGGGTCACGCAGTATTTT. This codes for CASSPTIPRVTQYF.

This chain connects TRBV28 to TRBJ1-1; possible D gene TRBD1, 5 bases. The CDR3 is 12 residues long. Between the trimmed V and J ends, which lost 5 bases and 5 bases, there was a span of 9 bases. Germline loops: CDR1 MDHEN, CDR2 SYDVKM. The CDR3: CASSGGLTEAFF. The DNA for the CDR3 is TGTGCCAGCAGTGGGGGACTGACTGAAGCTTTCTTT.

The chain carries TRBV7-2 and TRBJ2-7; 7 bases map to TRBD1. V lost 1 base to trimming and J lost 4 bases; unmatched junction nucleotides: 10. The CDR3 loop spans 16 amino acids. CDR1 is SGHTA, CDR2 FQGNSA, per germline. CDR3 DNA sequence: TGTGCCAGCAGCTTAGATCCGGGAAGGGGGCGGTACGAGCAGTACTTC. It encodes CASSLDPGRGRYEQYF.

The chain links TRBV4-1 to TRBJ2-7; TRBD1 might be the D (5 bases). Germline assignment: CDR1 MGHRA and CDR2 YSYEKL. CDR3 length: 13 residues. Trimming took off 4 bases at V and 5 bases at J, with 12 bases between the two ends. The DNA of the CDR3 is TGCGCCAGCAGCCCCCAGGGTATTAACGAGCAGTACTTC. This gives the protein CASSPQGINEQYF.

This clone was observed a single time. CDR3 protein: CASSLAPPIQETQYF. The CDR3 DNA is TGTGCCAGCAGCTTGGCCCCCCCCATTCAAGAGACCCAGTACTTC. The rearrangement uses TRBV5-4 and TRBJ2-5; D gene uncertain. Germline-derived CDR1 and CDR2 are SGHNT and YYREEE (reference sequence). This CDR3 region has 15 residues. V shed 0 bases and J shed 2 bases, with 11 bases lying between them.

The count of this clone is one. V and J are TRBV30 and TRBJ1-6; D gene ambiguous. Trimming stripped 0 bases from V and 5 bases from J, with 8 bases between. The CDR3 is 14 amino acids. Germline-derived CDR1 and CDR2 are GTSNPN and SVGIG (reference sequence). The CDR3 bases are TGTGCCTGGAGTGTGTCAAGCCATAATTCACCCCTCCACTTT. Residues: CAWSVSSHNSPLHF.

The rearrangement joins TRBV11-3 to TRBJ2-3; D not certain. The CDR3 consists of 13 residues. In germline, CDR1 is SGHNT, CDR2 YENEEA. Trimming took 3 bases from V and 0 from J, leaving 4 bases between them. The CDR3 DNA reads TGTGCCAGCAGCTTGGCTAGCACAGATACGCAGTATTTT. This translates into CASSLASTDTQYF.

In the case of this clone: The same CDR3 also results from other DNA sequences found in this sample. This chain links TRBV28 with TRBJ1-1, with unresolved D. The CDR3 covers 12 residues. Germline loops: CDR1 MDHEN, CDR2 SYDVKM. V was shortened by 6 bases and J by 1 base, with 6 bases between the two germline ends. DNA of the CDR3: TGTGCCAGCAGGACGGGGAACACTGAAGCTTTCTTT. It specifies CASRTGNTEAFF.

CDR3 residues: CASSSGVSGSLNEQFF. The CDR3 coding sequence is TGTGCCAGCAGTTCCGGGGTTAGCGGGAGTCTAAATGAGCAGTTCTTC. This chain connects TRBV27 to TRBJ2-1, with 9 bases lining up with TRBD2. The junction had 11 bases not matched to a gene; V was cut back by 4 bases and J by 7 bases. Germline-derived CDR1 and CDR2 are MNHEY and SMNVEV (reference sequence). The CDR3 is made up of 16 amino acids.

The chain has TRBV5-1 and TRBJ1-4; no reliable D call. The CDR3 contains 14 residues. The germline gives CDR1 SGHRS, CDR2 YFSETQ. The V gene lost 0 bases and the J gene lost 4 bases, with 7 bases spanning the gap. DNA of the CDR3: TGCGCCAGCAGCTTGGAGCTGAGTAATGAAAAACTGTTTTTT. Its protein is CASSLELSNEKLFF. The complete variable domain, with remaining parts taken from reference TRBV5-1 and TRBJ1-4, reads KAGVTQTPRYLIKTRGQQVTLSCSPISGHRSVSWYQQTPGQGLQFLFEYFSETQRNKGNFPGRFSGRQFSNSRSEMNVSTLELGDSALYLCASSLELSNEKLFFGSGTQLSVL.

The chain employs TRBV2 and TRBJ2-7; unclear D gene. With 4 bases removed from V and 4 bases from J, the gap between germline ends came to 8 bases. The CDR3 runs 12 residues. CDR1 and CDR2 from the germline V gene are SNHLY and FYNNEI. In nucleotides, the CDR3 is TGTGCCAGCAGTGGTAACGGGTACGAGCAGTACTTC. Encoded protein: CASSGNGYEQYF.

V is TRBV6-2 or TRBV6-3 and J is TRBJ1-3; no definite D call. CDR1 is MNHEY, CDR2 SVGEGT, per germline. This CDR3 contains 15 residues. Trimming removed 2 bases at V and 2 bases at J, with 10 bases between. This chain's CDR3 is CASSYRSGAGNTIYF. The CDR3 coding sequence is TGTGCCAGCAGTTACCGGTCGGGAGCTGGAAACACCATATATTTT.

The V and J genes are TRBV11-2 and TRBJ2-7; D may be TRBD1 (6 bases). CDR1 and CDR2 (germline): SGHAT, FQNNGV. The CDR3 extends over 13 amino acids. The V end was cut by 4 bases, the J end by 1 base, with 8 bases between. The CDR3: CASSYTGSYEQYF. CDR3 nucleotide sequence: TGTGCCAGCAGCTATACAGGGTCCTACGAGCAGTACTTC.